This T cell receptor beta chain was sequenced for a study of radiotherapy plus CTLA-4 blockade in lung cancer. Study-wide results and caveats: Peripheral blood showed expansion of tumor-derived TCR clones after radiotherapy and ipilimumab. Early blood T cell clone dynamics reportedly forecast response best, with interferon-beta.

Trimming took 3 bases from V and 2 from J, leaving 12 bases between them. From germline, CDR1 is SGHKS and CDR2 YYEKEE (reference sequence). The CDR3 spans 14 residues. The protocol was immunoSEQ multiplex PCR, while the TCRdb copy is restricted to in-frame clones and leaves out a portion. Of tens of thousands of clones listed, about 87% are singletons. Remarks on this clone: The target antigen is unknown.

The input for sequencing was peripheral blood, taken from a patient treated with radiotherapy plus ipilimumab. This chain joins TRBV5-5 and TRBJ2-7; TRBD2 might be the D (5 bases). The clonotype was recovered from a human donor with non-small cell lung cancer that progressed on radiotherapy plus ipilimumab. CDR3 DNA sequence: TGTGCCAGCAGCTCCGGACGGGGAGCCTACGAGCAGTACTTC. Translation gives CASSSGRGAYEQYF.